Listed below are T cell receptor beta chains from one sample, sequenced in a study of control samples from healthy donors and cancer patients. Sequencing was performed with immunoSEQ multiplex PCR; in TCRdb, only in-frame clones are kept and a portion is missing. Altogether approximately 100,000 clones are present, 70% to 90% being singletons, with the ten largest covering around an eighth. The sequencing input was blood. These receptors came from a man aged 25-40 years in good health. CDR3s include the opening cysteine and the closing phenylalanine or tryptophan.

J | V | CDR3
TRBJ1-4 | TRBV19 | CASSPLGSNEKLFF
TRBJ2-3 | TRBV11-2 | CASSLRGLARPDTQYF
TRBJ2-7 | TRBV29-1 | CSVYGHRYEQYF
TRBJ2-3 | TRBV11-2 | CASSPRSGRGDTQYF
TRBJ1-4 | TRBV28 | CASSPGVLGEKLFF
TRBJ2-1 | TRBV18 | CASSPGVDSNEQFF
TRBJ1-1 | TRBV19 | CASSREARANTEAFF
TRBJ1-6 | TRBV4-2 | CASSPTRLGSPLHF
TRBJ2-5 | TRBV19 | CASSRTGNSAAQYF
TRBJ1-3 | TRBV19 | CASSISHRGSGNTIYF
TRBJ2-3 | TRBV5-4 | CASSFAGGRTDTQYF
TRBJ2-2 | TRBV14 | CASSPLAGAIGELFF
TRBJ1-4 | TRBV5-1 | CASSLGKGGEKLFF
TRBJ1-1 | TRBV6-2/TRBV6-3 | CASSTAMGRVNTEAFF
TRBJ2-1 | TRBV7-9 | CASSFETYNEQFF
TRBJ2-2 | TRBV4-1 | CASSQDINLAGVHGELFF
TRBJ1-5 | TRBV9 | CASRGSRGQNQPQHF
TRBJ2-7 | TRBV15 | CATSRGLAETYEQYF
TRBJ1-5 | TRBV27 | CASSLSVGQPQHF
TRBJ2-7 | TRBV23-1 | CASENPGQPYEQYF
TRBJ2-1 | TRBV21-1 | CASSKAIGQGNPNEQFF
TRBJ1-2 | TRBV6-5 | CASRTGAANYGYTF
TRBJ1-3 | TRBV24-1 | CATSETGINGGNTIYF
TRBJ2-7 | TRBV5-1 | CASSPRDRRILWQYF
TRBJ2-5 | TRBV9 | CASSVGVGGPETQYF
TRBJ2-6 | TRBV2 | CASSGLLSGANVLTF
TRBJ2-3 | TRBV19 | CASSIGPDTQYF
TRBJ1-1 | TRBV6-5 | CASISTPGTGKAFF
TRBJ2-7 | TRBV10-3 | CAISEREWGSYEQYF
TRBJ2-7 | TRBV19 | CASRASSQTEQYF
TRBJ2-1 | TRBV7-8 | CASAEGALTDEQFF
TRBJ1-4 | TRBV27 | CASSLDGFNEKLFF
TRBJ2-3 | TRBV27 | CASSLPSTDTQYF
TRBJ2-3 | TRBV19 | CASSIRATQYF
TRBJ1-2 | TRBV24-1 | CATSARQGAYGYTF
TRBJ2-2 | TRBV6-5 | CASTKAGGTGELFF
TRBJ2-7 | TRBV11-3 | CASSLERGGSVYSYGQYF
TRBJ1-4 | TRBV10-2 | CASTGWGVEKLFF
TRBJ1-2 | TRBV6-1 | CASSATRDRAPANYGYTF
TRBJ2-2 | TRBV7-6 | CASSLGTGSYTGELFF
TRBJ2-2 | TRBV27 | CASSLRDLKKGGELFF
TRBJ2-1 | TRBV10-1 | CASSRGGDRDNEQFF
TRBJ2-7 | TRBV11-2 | CASRRLAGGLTRGQYF
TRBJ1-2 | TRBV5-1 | CASSSGEGAGYGYTF
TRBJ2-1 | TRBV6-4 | CASSLTSGGPFEQFF
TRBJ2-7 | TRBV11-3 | CASSLDAGRSKQYF
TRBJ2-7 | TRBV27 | CASRQGARSYEQYF
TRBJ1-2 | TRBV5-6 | CASSLGEFYGYTF
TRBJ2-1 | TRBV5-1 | CASSLGTGPSSYNEQFF
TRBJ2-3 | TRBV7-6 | CASSPGLAADTQYF
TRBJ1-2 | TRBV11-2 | CASSLEGNYGYTF
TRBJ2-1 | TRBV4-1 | CASSHRVTLDEHEQFF